This TCR beta chain originates from a study of cytomegalovirus exposure and HLA in healthy donors. Notes on this clone: The antigen remains undetermined.

CDR3 length equals 14 residues. From germline, CDR1 is SQVTM and CDR2 ANQGSEA. V trimming: 6 bases; J trimming: 5 bases; junction bases outside the gene matches: 8. Study results and caveats: It was reportedly the case that the classifier diagnosed cytomegalovirus status with high specificity and sensitivity. Overall, roughly 150 TCR beta chains were annotated as cytomegalovirus-associated. Rarity marked most TCR sequences, yet some public TCRs occurred in many donors.

TCRdb's copy holds only in-frame clones and misses some; the assay was immunoSEQ multiplex PCR. The table shows a few hundred thousand clones, with around 90% occurring only once. The V and J genes are TRBV29-1 and TRBJ2-2; 8 bases are shared with TRBD2. This TCR derives from a young woman in good health and CMV-seronegative. The sequencing input was PBMCs. CDR3 region: CSVAQGLGTGELFF. The CDR3 nucleotides are TGCAGCGTGGCCCAGGGACTAGGGACCGGGGAGCTGTTTTTT.